This TCR beta chain is from a study of CD8 T cells in Susac syndrome. The CDR3 is 15 amino acids. Deletions cut 1 base from V and 2 bases from J, with 12 bases between. The germline gives CDR1 SQVTM, CDR2 ANQGSEA. RNA amounts of about 0.5 to 1 ug underwent reverse transcription with random hexamers. Using its own MiXCR run on the immunoSEQ multiplex PCR reads, TCRdb lists one record per CDR3 protein. This table holds around 190,000 distinct CDR3 sequences, approximately 95% found once. The specimen sequenced was CD4+ T cells from PBMCs. The V call is TRBV29-1, the J call TRBJ2-1, with D perhaps TRBD2 (5 bases). The sequence was collected from a human donor in good health. DNA of the CDR3: TGCAGCGTTGAAGGTAGGGAGTGGGCCTACAATGAGCAGTTCTTC. Its protein product is CSVEGREWAYNEQFF.